A single sample is the source of the 15 T cell receptor beta chains below, sequenced in a study of T-cell memory formation after mild COVID-19 (dated by TCRdb to 2020 to 2023). Receptors were amplified or captured by 5' RACE. Instrument on record: Illumina NovaSeq 6000. In TCRdb, the public reads were trimmed at Q25 with fastp and aligned with MiXCR, with productive beta chains retained. Rows with a matching CDR3 protein are joined into one entry that keeps the most common DNA and genes. This sample comprises over 300,000 distinct CDR3 sequences, roughly 19% of them detected only once. In total, the top ten clones hold over 20% of the sample. The specimen sequenced was PBMCs or a T cell subset sorted from them (not recorded which). Receptors originate from a man aged 18 to 30 who had mild COVID-19 (a few samples of this study predate the infection). The sample titles of this study are shuffled in the database, so cell type and time point are left out; the donor was told from shared clones.

A few counts support this clonotype. The chain joins TRBV12-3 or TRBV12-4 to TRBJ2-1; 9 bases align to TRBD2. The CDR3 runs to 17 residues. V dropped 3 bases and J dropped 4; count of bases not matched to a gene: 10. CDR3 residues: CASSFSSGGQGYNEQFF. CDR3 nucleotide sequence: TGTGCCAGCAGTTTTTCCAGCGGGGGGCAGGGGTACAATGAGCAGTTCTTC.

The rearrangement joins TRBV12-3 or TRBV12-4 to TRBJ2-1, with 9 positions matching TRBD2. J was trimmed by 2 bases and V by 3 bases; bases with no gene match: 5. This CDR3 is 16 amino acids long. CDR3 sequence reads: CASSFGGGAAYNEQFF. DNA for the CDR3: TGTGCCAGCAGTTTTGGCGGGGGGGCCGCCTACAATGAGCAGTTCTTC.

The rearrangement uses TRBV4-2 and TRBJ1-3, with D hard to call. Germline V gene lookup returns CDR1 LGHNA and CDR2 YNFKEQ. The CDR3 loop spans 16 amino acids. V dropped 3 bases and J dropped 0 bases, with 12 bases sitting between them. CDR3: CASSQAMMASGNTIYF. Here the CDR3 DNA reads TGTGCCAGCAGCCAGGCAATGATGGCCTCTGGAAACACCATATATTTT.

This clonotype was picked up many times. This chain uses TRBV7-2 with TRBJ1-1; 9 nucleotides align to TRBD1. From germline, CDR1 is SGHTA and CDR2 FQGNSA. The V gene end was trimmed by 2 bases and the J gene end by 5 bases; junction bases not matched to a gene: 6. The length of the CDR3 is 15 residues. The CDR3 region has the DNA TGTGCCAGCAGCTTACGGACAGGGGTAGGAACTGAAGCTTTCTTT. Translating it yields CASSLRTGVGTEAFF. Combining the CDR3 with reference TRBV7-2 and TRBJ1-1 gives the whole variable domain GAGVSQSPSNKVTEKGKDVELRCDPISGHTALYWYRQSLGQGLEFLIYFQGNSAPDKSGLPSDRFSAERTGGSVSTLTIQRTQQEDSAVYLCASSLRTGVGTEAFFGQGTRLTVV.

The chain has TRBV5-6 and TRBJ2-7; D uncertain. From germline, CDR1 is SGHDT and CDR2 YYEEEE. The germline V and J ends were trimmed by 1 base and 0 bases, with 5 bases remaining between them. The CDR3 runs to 13 residues. CDR3 bases: TGTGCCAGCAGCTTGTTGATCTCCTACGAGCAGTACGTC. The encoded protein is CASSLLISYEQYV.

The genes are TRBV5-1 and TRBJ2-5, with 8 bases lining up with TRBD2. The CDR3 is 16 amino acids. CDR1 SGHRS and CDR2 YFSETQ come from the germline V gene. V was clipped by 4 bases and J by 4 bases; unmatched bases: 12. The CDR3 DNA reads as TGCGCCAGCAGCCGGGACCCGGGACTAGAGGGAGAGACCCAGTACTTC. Amino acids: CASSRDPGLEGETQYF.

This clonotype was detected only a few times. CDR3: CASSVGGRNTGELFF. The CDR3 coding sequence is TGCGCCAGCAGCGTGGGGGGAAGGAACACCGGGGAGCTGTTTTTT. The J gene is TRBJ2-2, the V gene TRBV5-1, with a tentative D call TRBD2 (6 bases). V was pared by 4 bases and J by 1 base, with 11 bases between. The germline gives CDR1 SGHRS, CDR2 YFSETQ. There are 15 residues in the CDR3.

In its sample, this clonotype was seen a few times. The chain couples TRBV4-1 to TRBJ1-1; D possibly corresponds to TRBD1 (5 bases). The CDR3 covers 14 residues. Germline V gene data show CDR1 as MGHRA and CDR2 as YSYEKL. Trimming left V 5 bases short and J 0 bases short, with 10 bases between. The CDR3 DNA reads as TGCGCCAGCAGCTCGGAGGGGATGAACACTGAAGCTTTCTTT. It is translated as CASSSEGMNTEAFF.

This clonotype was counted between two and nine times. The chain links TRBV7-9 to TRBJ2-7, with D unresolved. The CDR3 sequence is 12 residues long. Between the trimmed V and J ends, which lost 1 base and 2 bases, there was a span of 3 bases. Germline CDR1 SEHNR, CDR2 FQNEAQ (reference sequence). The CDR3 loop reads CASSLVAYEQYV. The CDR3 nucleotides are TGTGCCAGCAGCTTAGTAGCCTACGAGCAGTACGTC.

Only a few counts were recorded for this clonotype. The chain employs TRBV5-1 and TRBJ2-3; the match to TRBD2 covers 7 bases. The CDR3 extends over 15 amino acids. Germline assignment: CDR1 SGHRS and CDR2 YFSETQ. Trimming removed 2 bases from V and 1 base from J; junction bases left unmatched: 4. The DNA for the CDR3 is TGCGCCAGCAGCTTCGGCGGGGGACGCACAGATACGCAGTATTTT. This codes for CASSFGGGRTDTQYF.

This clonotype has more than one count but fewer than ten. The gene calls are TRBV29-1 and TRBJ2-3, with D unresolved. The CDR3 spans 13 residues. The V and J ends lost 7 bases and 0 bases respectively, with 11 bases between them. Germline V CDR1 and CDR2: SQVTM, ANQGSEA. For the CDR3, the DNA is TGCAGCGCCGTCGGCTTAAGCACAGATACGCAGTATTTT. This encodes CSAVGLSTDTQYF.

The chain has TRBV7-3 and TRBJ1-6; 11 bases fit TRBD1. Germline assignment: CDR1 SGHTA and CDR2 FQGTGA. With 5 bases clipped from V and 8 bases from J, the junction kept 5 bases outside the gene matches. The CDR3 covers 15 residues. The chain's CDR3 is CASSPGDRGYSPLHF. CDR3 nucleotides: TGTGCCAGCAGCCCCGGGGACAGGGGGTATTCACCCCTCCACTTT.

This chain uses TRBV6-1 with TRBJ1-1, with 11 bases identical to TRBD1. CDR1 is MNHNS, CDR2 SASEGT, per germline. Unmatched junction bases numbered 5, after V lost 7 bases and J lost 1 base. This CDR3 region has 15 residues. The CDR3 reads CASTRTGGTNTEAFF. The CDR3 DNA follows: TGTGCCAGCACAAGGACAGGGGGCACGAACACTGAAGCTTTCTTT.

In this sample, this clonotype turned up a few times. V gene TRBV6-6 combines with J gene TRBJ2-3, with D perhaps matching TRBD1 or TRBD2 (5 bases each). V was pared by 1 base and J by 6 bases, with 11 bases between. The CDR3 covers 14 residues. Germline V lookup: CDR1 MNHNY, CDR2 SVGAGI (reference sequence). Here the CDR3 reads CASSYFEGLDTQYF. The CDR3 nucleotides read TGTGCCAGCAGTTACTTCGAGGGGCTGGATACGCAGTATTTT.

This clonotype was found a few times. The chain is built from TRBV4-3 and TRBJ2-1; TRBD2 matches at 10 bases. Trimming at V came to 4 bases and at J to 6 bases, leaving 3 bases not matched to a gene. The CDR3 contains 14 residues. Germline lookup yields CDR1 LGHNA and CDR2 YSLEER. The CDR3 sequence: CASSRGLASNEQFF. As DNA, the CDR3 is TGCGCCAGCAGCCGGGGACTAGCGAGCAATGAGCAGTTCTTC.